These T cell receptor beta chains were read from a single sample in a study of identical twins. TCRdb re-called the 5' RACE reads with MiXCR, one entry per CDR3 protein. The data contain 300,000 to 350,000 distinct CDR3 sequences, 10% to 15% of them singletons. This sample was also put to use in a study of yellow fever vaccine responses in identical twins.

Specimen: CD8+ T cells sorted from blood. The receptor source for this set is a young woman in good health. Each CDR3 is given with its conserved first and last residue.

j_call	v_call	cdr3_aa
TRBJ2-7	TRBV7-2	CASSLGPFSSYEQYF
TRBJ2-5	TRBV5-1	CASSEDLGQETQYF
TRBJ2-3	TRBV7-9	CASSKGDSGLGADTQYF
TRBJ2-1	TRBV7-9	CASSPSSGSGENEQFF
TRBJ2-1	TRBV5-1	CASSLNNEQFF
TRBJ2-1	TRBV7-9	CASSPGLVPNEQFF
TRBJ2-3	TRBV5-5	CASSRTTPLTQYF
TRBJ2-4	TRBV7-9	CASSFRPGTGENIQYF
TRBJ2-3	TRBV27	CASSLWGGDTQYF
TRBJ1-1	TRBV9	CASSPPRGTEAFF
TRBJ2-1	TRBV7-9	CASSPRADGYNEQFF
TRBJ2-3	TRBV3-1	CASSLKGEWDTDTQYF
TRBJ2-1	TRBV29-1	CSVPGQGASDEQFF
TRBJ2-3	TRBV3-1	CASSQLRDTSTDTQYF
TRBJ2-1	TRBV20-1	CSARAGSYNEQFF
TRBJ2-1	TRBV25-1	CASSESITGEQFF
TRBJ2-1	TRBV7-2	CASSLNRNNEQFF
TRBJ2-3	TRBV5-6	CASSFPWGSQGLTQYF
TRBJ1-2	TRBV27	CASSLGFTGDYGYTF
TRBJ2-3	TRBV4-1	CASSQGSSTDTQYF
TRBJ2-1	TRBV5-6	CASSFGDNEQFF
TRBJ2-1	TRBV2	CASSASLAGINEQFF
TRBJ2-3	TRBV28	CASSRPSDTVDTQYF
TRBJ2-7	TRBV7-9	CASSLPGQPIYEQYF
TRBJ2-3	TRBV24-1	CATSDFLRAPDTQYF
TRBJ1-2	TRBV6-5	CASSYEGGFYGYTF
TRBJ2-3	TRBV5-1	CASSYAGRVPDTQYF
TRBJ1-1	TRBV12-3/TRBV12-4	CASETGTAEAFF
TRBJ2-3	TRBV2	CASSEAAATPTDTQYF
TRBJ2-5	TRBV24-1	CATSPGTSGGQETQYF
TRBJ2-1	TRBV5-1	CASHLAGEGNEQFF
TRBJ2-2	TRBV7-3	CASSFHLADANTGELFF
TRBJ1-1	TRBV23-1	CASSQLATGENTEAFF
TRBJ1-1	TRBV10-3	CAISEFYGDTEAFF
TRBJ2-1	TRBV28	CASSVPTSGTYNEQFF
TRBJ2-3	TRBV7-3	CASSLYAGKSDTQYF
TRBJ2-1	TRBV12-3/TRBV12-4	CASSQTSGSGEQFF
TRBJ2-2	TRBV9	CASSGLTSGSAGELFF
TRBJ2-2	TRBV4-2	CASSPGASGKNGELFF
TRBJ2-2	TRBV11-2	CASSIEGGGELFF
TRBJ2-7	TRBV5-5	CASSLDRNYEQYF
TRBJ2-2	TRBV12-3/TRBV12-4	CASSPGGTGNTGELFF
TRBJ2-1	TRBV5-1	CASGQGSDEQFF
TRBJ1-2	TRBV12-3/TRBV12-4	CASSLGVGAYGYTF
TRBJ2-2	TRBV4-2	CASSPRLAGVNTGELFF
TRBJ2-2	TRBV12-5	CASGLGQNTGELFF
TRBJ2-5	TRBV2	CASSESGQGSRLWEETQYF
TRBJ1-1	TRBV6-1	CASSDRENTEAFF
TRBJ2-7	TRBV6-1	CASRDLLKRGIYEQYF
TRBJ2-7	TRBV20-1	CSARGTGYEQYF
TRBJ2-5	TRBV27	CASSPRDTLETQYF
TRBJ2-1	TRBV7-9	CASSSPPGSSYNEQFF
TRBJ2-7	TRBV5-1	CASSLPGLAGAPYEQYF
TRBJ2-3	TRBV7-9	CASSREDRWTDTQYF
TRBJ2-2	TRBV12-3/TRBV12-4	CASSPVQGFGELFF
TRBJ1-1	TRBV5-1	CASSAEFWGQNTEAFF
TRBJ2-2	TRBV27	CARGGQGAWGELFF
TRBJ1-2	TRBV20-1	CSAPPAGYGYTF
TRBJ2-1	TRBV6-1	CASSEVLPSAAYNEQFF
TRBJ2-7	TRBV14	CASSQDQGFYEQYF